A selection of T cell receptor beta chains follows, all from one sample in a study of blood T cell repertoires in COVID-19. Method: immunoSEQ multiplex PCR; TCRdb's copy keeps in-frame clones and lacks some. The sample yields 200,000 to 300,000 clones, 70% to 80% seen once. The sequenced sample was peripheral blood. The receptors were sampled from a woman older than 75 with acute or convalescent COVID-19. The CDR3 runs from the conserved cysteine through the conserved F or W. A D gene is named only where the DNA matches it firmly. The size field is filled for only some rows; it gives once, few, many or a size class.

abundance,v_gene,d_gene,j_gene,CDR3nt,CDR3aa
NA,TRBV9,TRBD1,TRBJ2-7,TGTGCCAGCAGCCCCCGACAGGGGGTCTACGAGCAGTACTTC,CASSPRQGVYEQYF
few,TRBV4-1,NA,TRBJ2-7,TGCGCCAGCAGCCTTAGCCGTAACTACGAGCAGTACTTC,CASSLSRNYEQYF
NA,TRBV7-9,NA,TRBJ1-1,TGTGCCAGCAGCACGGTGAACACTGAAGCTTTCTTT,CASSTVNTEAFF
NA,TRBV21-1,NA,TRBJ2-7,TGTGCCAGCAGGGAGGAGACCGGGGGCTACGAGCAGTACTTC,CASREETGGYEQYF
NA,TRBV7-7,NA,TRBJ1-2,TGTGCCAGCAGCCCCATAGGGGTGGACTATGGCTACACCTTC,CASSPIGVDYGYTF
NA,TRBV18,TRBD1,TRBJ2-7,TGTGCCAGCTCACCAGACAGGGGCTCCTACGAGCAGTACTTC,CASSPDRGSYEQYF
once,TRBV3-1/TRBV3-2,NA,TRBJ2-1,TGTGCCAGCAGCCAAGCAGGGTTCCGTGAGCAGTTCTTC,CASSQAGFREQFF
NA,TRBV5-4,TRBD1,TRBJ1-2,TGTGCCAGCAGCTTGGGAGGACAGGGGGCCGGGGAGGATGGCTACACCTTC,CASSLGGQGAGEDGYTF
NA,TRBV5-6,TRBD1,TRBJ2-4,TGTGCCAGCACCGGACAGGGTAAAAACATTCAGTACTTC,CASTGQGKNIQYF
once,TRBV7-9,TRBD1,TRBJ2-5,TGTGCCAGCAGCTTCGGACAGGGCAGCCAAGAGACCCAGTACTTC,CASSFGQGSQETQYF
few,TRBV7-2,TRBD1,TRBJ1-3,TGTGCCAGCAGCTCAGGACAGGGGGGACACACCATATATTTT,CASSSGQGGHTIYF
NA,TRBV2,NA,TRBJ1-5,TGTGCCAGCAGTGATTCCAGGGGTTTCTCTCAGCCCCAGCATTTT,CASSDSRGFSQPQHF
NA,TRBV19,NA,TRBJ2-2,TGTGCCAGTAGTTCTCCAAGAGCCACGAACACCGGGGAGCTGTTTTTT,CASSSPRATNTGELFF
NA,TRBV25-1,NA,TRBJ1-6,TGTGCCAGCAGGTCGACAGCTTATAATTCACCCCTCCACTTT,CASRSTAYNSPLHF
NA,TRBV18,TRBD1,TRBJ2-4,TGTGCCAGCTCACCATCAGGGGGCACAAACATTCAGTACTTC,CASSPSGGTNIQYF
NA,TRBV29-1,NA,TRBJ2-2,TGCAGCGTTGAACAGACAGGGAACACCGGGGAGCTGTTTTTT,CSVEQTGNTGELFF